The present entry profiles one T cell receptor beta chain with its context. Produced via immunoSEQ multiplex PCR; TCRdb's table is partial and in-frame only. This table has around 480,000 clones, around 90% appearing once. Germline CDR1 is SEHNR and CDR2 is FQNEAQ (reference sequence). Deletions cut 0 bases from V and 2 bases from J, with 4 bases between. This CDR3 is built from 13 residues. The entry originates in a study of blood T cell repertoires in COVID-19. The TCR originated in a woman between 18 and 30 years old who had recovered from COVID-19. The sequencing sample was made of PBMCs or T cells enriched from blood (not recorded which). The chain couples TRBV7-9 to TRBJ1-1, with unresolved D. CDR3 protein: CASSLALNTEAFF. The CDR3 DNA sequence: TGTGCCAGCAGCTTAGCACTTAACACTGAAGCTTTCTTT.